Listed below are T cell receptor beta chains from one sample, sequenced in a study of T-cell memory formation after mild COVID-19. TCRdb reprocessed the 5' RACE reads via MiXCR and lists one record per CDR3 protein. The sample shows 150,000 or so distinct CDR3 sequences, about 14% of them seen only once. Material: PBMCs or a T cell subset sorted from them (not recorded which). All receptors derive from an adult woman who had mild COVID-19 (a few samples of this study predate the infection). Cell type and time point are not known. Each CDR3 is given with its conserved first and last residue. The order of the fields is D gene, V gene, CDR3 length, clone size, J gene, CDR3 DNA, CDR3 protein. The D gene is left open where the match is weak. For some rows the clone size is stated as once, few or many, or as a class when expanded; others skip it.

d_gene: -
v_gene: TRBV10-3
len: 12
abundance: -
j_gene: TRBJ2-7
CDR3nt: TGTGCCATCAGTGAGGTTACGTACGAGCAGTACTTC
CDR3aa: CAISEVTYEQYF

d_gene: -
v_gene: TRBV20-1
len: 13
abundance: -
j_gene: TRBJ1-1
CDR3nt: TGCAGCGCCCCGGGGGAGACGAACACTGAAGCTTTCTTT
CDR3aa: CSAPGETNTEAFF

d_gene: -
v_gene: TRBV20-1
len: 11
abundance: few
j_gene: TRBJ2-7
CDR3nt: TGCAGTGCTAGAGTGAACTACGAGCAGTACTTC
CDR3aa: CSARVNYEQYF

d_gene: -
v_gene: TRBV6-6
len: 11
abundance: few
j_gene: TRBJ2-2
CDR3nt: TGTGCCAGCCGACTGGACGGGGAGCTGTTTTTT
CDR3aa: CASRLDGELFF

d_gene: TRBD2
v_gene: TRBV7-2
len: 17
abundance: few
j_gene: TRBJ2-1
CDR3nt: TGTGCCAGCAGCTTAGGGCCGACTAGCGGGAGCTACAATGAGCAGTTCTTC
CDR3aa: CASSLGPTSGSYNEQFF

d_gene: -
v_gene: TRBV20-1
len: 13
abundance: -
j_gene: TRBJ2-2
CDR3nt: TGCAGTGCTAGAGCGGATCTCACCGGGGAGCTGTTTTTT
CDR3aa: CSARADLTGELFF

d_gene: -
v_gene: TRBV14
len: 11
abundance: -
j_gene: TRBJ2-1
CDR3nt: TGTGCCAGCAGCCAAGATAATGAGCAGTTCTTC
CDR3aa: CASSQDNEQFF

d_gene: -
v_gene: TRBV6-5
len: 17
abundance: -
j_gene: TRBJ1-6
CDR3nt: TGTGCCAGCAGTTACTCCGGAGGAGAACAGTATTATTCACCCCTCCACTTT
CDR3aa: CASSYSGGEQYYSPLHF

d_gene: TRBD2
v_gene: TRBV4-2
len: 17
abundance: few
j_gene: TRBJ2-7
CDR3nt: TGTGCCAGCAGCCAGGAGAGCGGGGAATTATTCTCCTACGAGCAGTACTTC
CDR3aa: CASSQESGELFSYEQYF

d_gene: -
v_gene: TRBV20-1
len: 16
abundance: -
j_gene: TRBJ2-3
CDR3nt: TGCAGTGCTGGCGTCGGGGGCCAGCTCAGTTTGGATACGCAGTATTTT
CDR3aa: CSAGVGGQLSLDTQYF

d_gene: -
v_gene: TRBV5-1
len: 14
abundance: few
j_gene: TRBJ2-2
CDR3nt: TGCGCCAGCAGCCCACAGGTTACACCCGCGGAGCTGTTTTTT
CDR3aa: CASSPQVTPAELFF

d_gene: -
v_gene: TRBV7-3
len: 14
abundance: few
j_gene: TRBJ2-2
CDR3nt: TGTGCCAGCAGCCCCAGGGTGAACACCGGGGAGCTGTTTTTT
CDR3aa: CASSPRVNTGELFF

d_gene: -
v_gene: TRBV12-3/TRBV12-4
len: 14
abundance: -
j_gene: TRBJ1-2
CDR3nt: TGTGCCAGCAGTACCACGCCGACATCCTATGGCTACACCTTC
CDR3aa: CASSTTPTSYGYTF

d_gene: TRBD2
v_gene: TRBV20-1
len: 17
abundance: many
j_gene: TRBJ2-3
CDR3nt: TGCAGTGCTAGGGCCTCGTGGACTAGCGGGAGCACAGATACGCAGTATTTT
CDR3aa: CSARASWTSGSTDTQYF

d_gene: TRBD1
v_gene: TRBV12-3/TRBV12-4
len: 15
abundance: -
j_gene: TRBJ1-5
CDR3nt: TGTGCCAGCAGTTCGACACAGGGGATCGATCAGCCCCAGCATTTT
CDR3aa: CASSSTQGIDQPQHF

d_gene: -
v_gene: TRBV11-1
len: 15
abundance: few
j_gene: TRBJ2-2
CDR3nt: TGTGCCAGCAGCGACGGAGGGGGATCAGTCGGGGAGCTGTTTTTT
CDR3aa: CASSDGGGSVGELFF